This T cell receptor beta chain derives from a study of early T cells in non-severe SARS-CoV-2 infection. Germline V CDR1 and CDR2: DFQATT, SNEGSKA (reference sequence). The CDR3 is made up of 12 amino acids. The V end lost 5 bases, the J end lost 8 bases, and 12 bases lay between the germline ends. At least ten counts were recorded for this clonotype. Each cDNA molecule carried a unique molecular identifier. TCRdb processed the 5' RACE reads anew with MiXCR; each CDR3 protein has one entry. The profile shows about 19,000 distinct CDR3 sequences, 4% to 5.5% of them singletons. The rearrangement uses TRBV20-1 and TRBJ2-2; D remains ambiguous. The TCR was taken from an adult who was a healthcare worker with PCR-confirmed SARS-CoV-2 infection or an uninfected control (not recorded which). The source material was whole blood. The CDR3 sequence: CSAYLVPGELFF. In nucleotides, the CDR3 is TGCAGTGCTTACCTTGTCCCGGGGGAGCTGTTTTTT.